This T cell receptor (beta chain) stems from a study of cytomegalovirus exposure and HLA in healthy donors. Notes on the study in general: In a later analysis, TCR beta V- and J-gene trimming showed a link to a missense DCLRE1C variant. Presence/absence analysis assumed near-uniform sequencing depth across donors. Researchers counted approximately 160 TCR beta chains as cytomegalovirus-associated.

In the PCR, 60 Vbeta and 13 Jbeta primers were used. Method: immunoSEQ multiplex PCR; TCRdb's copy keeps in-frame clones and lacks some. The sample has some 200,000 clones, around 80% seen once. This clone has a handful of counts. Its antigen is unknown. Each donor was nominally healthy when sampled (though unrecorded immune exposures were likely). The sequenced material came from PBMCs. This TCR derives from a man aged 40-55 years in good health and CMV-seropositive.

The CDR3: CASSPFLLAGGNEQFF. The DNA for the CDR3 is TGTGCCAGCAGCCCTTTCCTACTAGCGGGGGGTAATGAGCAGTTCTTC. The chain uses TRBV27 and TRBJ2-1; 12 nucleotides agree with TRBD2. The CDR3 consists of 16 residues. V trimming: 6 bases; J trimming: 7 bases; junction bases outside the gene matches: 10. Germline V lookup: CDR1 MNHEY, CDR2 SMNVEV (reference sequence).